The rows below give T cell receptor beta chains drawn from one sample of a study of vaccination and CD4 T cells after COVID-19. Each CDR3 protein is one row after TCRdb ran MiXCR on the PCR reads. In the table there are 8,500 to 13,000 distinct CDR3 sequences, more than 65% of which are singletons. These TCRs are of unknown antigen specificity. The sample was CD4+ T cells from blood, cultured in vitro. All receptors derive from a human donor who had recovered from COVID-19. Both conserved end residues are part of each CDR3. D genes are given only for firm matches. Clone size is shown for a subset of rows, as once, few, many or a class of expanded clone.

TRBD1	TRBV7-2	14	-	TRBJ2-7	TGTGCCAGCAGCTCCGGGACAGCCCCCTACGAGCAGTACTTC	CASSSGTAPYEQYF
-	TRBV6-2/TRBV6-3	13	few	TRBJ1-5	TGTGCCAGCAGCCCCAATAGGGATCGGGGCCAGCATTTT	CASSPNRDRGQHF
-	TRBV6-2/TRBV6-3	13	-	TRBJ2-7	TGTGCCAGCAGATGGGGGGCAATTCGCGAGCAGTACTTC	CASRWGAIREQYF
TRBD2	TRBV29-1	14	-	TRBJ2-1	TGCAGCTTTCGGACTAGCGGGCTCTCGGGTGAGCAGTTCTTC	CSFRTSGLSGEQFF
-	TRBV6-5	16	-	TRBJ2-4	TGTGCCAGCAGTTACTCGAACGGTCTAGCCAAAAACATTCAGTACTTC	CASSYSNGLAKNIQYF
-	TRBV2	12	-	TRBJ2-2	TGTGCCAGCAACAGGAACACCGGGGAGCTGTTTTTT	CASNRNTGELFF
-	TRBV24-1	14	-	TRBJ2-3	TGTGCCACCAGTGATTTCGGCTCCACAGATACGCAGTATTTT	CATSDFGSTDTQYF
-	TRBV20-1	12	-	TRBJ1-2	TGCAGTGCTAGAGACCAGGGTCGGGGCTACACCTTC	CSARDQGRGYTF
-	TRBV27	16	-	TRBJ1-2	TGTGCCAGCAAGCCGACCTTCGGAGCCCACTCAGGTGGCTACACCTTC	CASKPTFGAHSGGYTF
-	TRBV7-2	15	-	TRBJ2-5	TGTGCCAGCAGCACCCCCGGGGGCCTTCAAGAGACCCAGTACTTC	CASSTPGGLQETQYF
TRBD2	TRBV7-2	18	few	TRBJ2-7	TGTGCCAGCAGCACTCGACCTGGGACTAGCGGGAGGGCCGTGGAGCAGTACTTC	CASSTRPGTSGRAVEQYF
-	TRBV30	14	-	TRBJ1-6	TGTGCCTGGAGTGGTGAGACCCCCAATTCACCCCTCCACTTT	CAWSGETPNSPLHF
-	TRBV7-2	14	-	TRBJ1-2	TGTGCCAGCAGCTTACCCCCAGGCAGCTATGGCTACACCTTC	CASSLPPGSYGYTF
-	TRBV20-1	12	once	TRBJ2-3	TGCAGTGCTCTGATGGGGTTAGATACGCAGTATTTT	CSALMGLDTQYF
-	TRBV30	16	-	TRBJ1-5	TGTGCCTGGAGTGTACCCCGACAGACGGGGAATCAGCCCCAGCATTTT	CAWSVPRQTGNQPQHF
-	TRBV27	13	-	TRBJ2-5	TGTGCCAGCAGTTCCCCCCCTGGGGAGACCCAGTACTTC	CASSSPPGETQYF
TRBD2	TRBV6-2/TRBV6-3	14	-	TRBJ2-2	TGTGCCAGCAAGACCGGGGGGGGGACCGGGGAGCTGTTTTTT	CASKTGGGTGELFF
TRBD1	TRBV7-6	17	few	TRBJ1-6	TGTGCCAGCAGCTTAGCTTCAGTAGGGACAGAGGGGTCACCCCTCCACTTT	CASSLASVGTEGSPLHF
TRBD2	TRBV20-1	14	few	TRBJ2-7	TGCAGTGTCCCCTCGACTAGCGGGAGGGGGGAGCAGTACTTC	CSVPSTSGRGEQYF
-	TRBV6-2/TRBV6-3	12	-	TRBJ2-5	TGTGCCAGCAGTTACGGTGGGGAGACCCAGTACTTC	CASSYGGETQYF
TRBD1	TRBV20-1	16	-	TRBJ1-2	TGCAGTGCCGCGACCCGACTAATGACAGGGAACTATGGCTACACCTTC	CSAATRLMTGNYGYTF
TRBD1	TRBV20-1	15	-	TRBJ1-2	TGCAGTGCCGAGAAGCCGACAGGGGGCCGCGGTGGCTACACCTTC	CSAEKPTGGRGGYTF